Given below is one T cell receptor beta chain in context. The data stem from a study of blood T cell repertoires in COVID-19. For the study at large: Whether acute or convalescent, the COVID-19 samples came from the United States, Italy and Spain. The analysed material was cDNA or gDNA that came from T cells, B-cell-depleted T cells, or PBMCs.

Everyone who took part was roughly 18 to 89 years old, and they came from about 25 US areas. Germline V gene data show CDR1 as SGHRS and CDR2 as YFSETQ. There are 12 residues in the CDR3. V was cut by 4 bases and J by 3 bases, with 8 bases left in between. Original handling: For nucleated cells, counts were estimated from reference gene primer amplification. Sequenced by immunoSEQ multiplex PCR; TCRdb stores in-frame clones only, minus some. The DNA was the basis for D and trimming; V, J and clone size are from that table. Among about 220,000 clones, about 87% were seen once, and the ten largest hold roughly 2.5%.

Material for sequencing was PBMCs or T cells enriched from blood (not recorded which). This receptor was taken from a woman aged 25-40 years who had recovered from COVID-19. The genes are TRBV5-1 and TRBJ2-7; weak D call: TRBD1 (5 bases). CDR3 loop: CASSIDSYEQYF. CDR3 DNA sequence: TGCGCCAGCAGCATCGACAGCTACGAGCAGTACTTC.